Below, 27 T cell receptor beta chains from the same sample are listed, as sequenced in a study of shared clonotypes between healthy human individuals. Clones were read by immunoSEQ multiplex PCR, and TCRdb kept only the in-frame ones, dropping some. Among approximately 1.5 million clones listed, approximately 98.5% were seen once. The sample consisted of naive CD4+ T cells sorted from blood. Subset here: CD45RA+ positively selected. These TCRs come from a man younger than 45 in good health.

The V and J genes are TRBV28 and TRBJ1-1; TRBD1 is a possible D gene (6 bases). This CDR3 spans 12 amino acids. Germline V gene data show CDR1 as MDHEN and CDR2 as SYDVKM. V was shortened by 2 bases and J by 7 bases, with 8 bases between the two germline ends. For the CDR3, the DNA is TGTGCCAGCAGTTTAGGACAGCGTGAAGCTTTCTTT. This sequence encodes CASSLGQREAFF.

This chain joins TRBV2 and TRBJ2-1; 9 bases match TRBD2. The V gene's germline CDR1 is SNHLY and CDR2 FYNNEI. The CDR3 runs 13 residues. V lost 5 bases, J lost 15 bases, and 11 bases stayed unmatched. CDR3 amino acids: CASSLLAGAAPFF. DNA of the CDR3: TGTGCCAGCAGTTTATTAGCGGGAGCGGCTCCGTTCTTC.

CDR3 sequence: CASSGSGGLFNEQYF. The CDR3 DNA reads TGTGCCAGCAGTGGGTCAGGCGGCCTGTTCAACGAGCAGTACTTC. The chain links TRBV2 to TRBJ2-7, with D hard to call. From germline, CDR1 is SNHLY and CDR2 FYNNEI. V lost 4 bases to trimming and J lost 5 bases, with 18 bases between them. The CDR3 length is 15 residues.

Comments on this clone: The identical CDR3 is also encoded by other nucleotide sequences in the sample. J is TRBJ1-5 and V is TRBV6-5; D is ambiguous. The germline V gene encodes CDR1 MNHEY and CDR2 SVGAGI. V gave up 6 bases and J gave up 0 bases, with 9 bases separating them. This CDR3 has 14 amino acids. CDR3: CASSSTYSNQPQHF. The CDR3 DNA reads TGTGCCAGCAGCTCGACCTATAGCAATCAGCCCCAGCATTTT.

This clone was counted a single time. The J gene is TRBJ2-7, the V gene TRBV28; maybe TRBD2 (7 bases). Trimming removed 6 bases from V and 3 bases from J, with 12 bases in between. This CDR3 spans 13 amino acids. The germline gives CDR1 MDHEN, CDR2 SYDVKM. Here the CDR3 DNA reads TGTGCCAGCAGGGGCGGGGGCGTCTACGAGCAGTACTTC. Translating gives CASRGGGVYEQYF.

CDR3 residues: CASSRRAPDGEQYF. The CDR3 nucleotides are TGTGCCAGCTCACGCCGGGCCCCGGATGGCGAGCAGTACTTC. The chain has TRBV18 and TRBJ2-7; the D is unclear. The germline V gene encodes CDR1 KGHSH and CDR2 LQKENI. The V gene lost 4 bases and the J gene lost 6 bases, with 16 bases spanning the gap. The CDR3 length is 14 residues. Supplemented by reference TRBV18 and TRBJ2-7, the full variable domain reads NAGVMQNPRHLVRRRGQEARLRCSPMKGHSHVYWYRQLPEEGLKFMVYLQKENIIDESGMPKERFSAEFPKEGPSILRIQQVVRGDSAAYFCASSRRAPDGEQYFGPGTRLTVT.

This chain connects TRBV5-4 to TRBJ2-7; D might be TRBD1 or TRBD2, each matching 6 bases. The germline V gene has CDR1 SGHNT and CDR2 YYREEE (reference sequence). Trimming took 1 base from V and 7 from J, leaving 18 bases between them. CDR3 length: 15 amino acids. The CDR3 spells CASSLPGAGSKEQYF. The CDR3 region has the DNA TGTGCCAGCAGCTTGCCAGGGGCGGGATCAAAAGAGCAGTACTTC.

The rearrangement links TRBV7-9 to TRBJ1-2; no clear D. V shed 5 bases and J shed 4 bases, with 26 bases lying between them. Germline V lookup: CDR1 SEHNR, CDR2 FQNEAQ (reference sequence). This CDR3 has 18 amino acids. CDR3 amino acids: CASSPSSGFGRGGYGYTF. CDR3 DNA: TGTGCCAGCAGCCCGAGTAGTGGGTTCGGACGGGGTGGCTATGGCTACACCTTC.

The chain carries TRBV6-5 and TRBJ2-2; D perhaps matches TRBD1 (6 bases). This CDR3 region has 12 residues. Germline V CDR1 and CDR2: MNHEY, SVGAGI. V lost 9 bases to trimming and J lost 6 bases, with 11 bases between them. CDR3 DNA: TGTGCCAGTACAGGGATCGCCGGGGAGCTGTTTTTT. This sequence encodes CASTGIAGELFF.

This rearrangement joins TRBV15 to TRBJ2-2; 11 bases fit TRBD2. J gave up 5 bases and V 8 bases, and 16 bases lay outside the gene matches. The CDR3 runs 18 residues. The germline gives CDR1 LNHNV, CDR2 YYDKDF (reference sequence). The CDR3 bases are TGTGCCACCCAGCCAAGTCGACTAGCGGGAAAAGGTACCGGGGAGCTGTTTTTT. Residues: CATQPSRLAGKGTGELFF.

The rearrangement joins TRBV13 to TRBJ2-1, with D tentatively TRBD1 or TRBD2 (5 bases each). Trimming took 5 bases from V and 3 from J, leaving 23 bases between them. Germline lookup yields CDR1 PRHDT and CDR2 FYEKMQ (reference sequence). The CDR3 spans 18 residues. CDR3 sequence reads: CASSPRSPGRAHYNEQFF. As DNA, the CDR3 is TGTGCCAGCAGCCCCCGCTCCCCAGGGCGGGCTCACTACAATGAGCAGTTCTTC.

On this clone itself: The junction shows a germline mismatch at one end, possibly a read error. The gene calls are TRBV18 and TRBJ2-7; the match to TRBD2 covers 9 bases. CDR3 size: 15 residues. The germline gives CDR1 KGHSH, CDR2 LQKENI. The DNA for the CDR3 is TGTGCCAGCTCACCCAATGGCCCTAGCGGGGATCACAGGGGCTTC. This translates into CASSPNGPSGDHRGF.

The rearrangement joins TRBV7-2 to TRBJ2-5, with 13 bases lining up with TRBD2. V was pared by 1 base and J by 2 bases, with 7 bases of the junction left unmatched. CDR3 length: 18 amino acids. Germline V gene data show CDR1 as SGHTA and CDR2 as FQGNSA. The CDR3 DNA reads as TGTGCCAGCAGCTTAGGACTAGCGGGAGGAAGAGGACAAGAGACCCAGTACTTC. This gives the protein CASSLGLAGGRGQETQYF.

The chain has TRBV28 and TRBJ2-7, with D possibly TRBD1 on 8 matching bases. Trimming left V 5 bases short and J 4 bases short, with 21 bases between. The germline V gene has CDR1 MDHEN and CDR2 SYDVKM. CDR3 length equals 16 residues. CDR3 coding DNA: TGTGCCAGCAGTCCCTACAGGGGGGGGAGTGGGTACGAGCAGTACTTC. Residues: CASSPYRGGSGYEQYF.

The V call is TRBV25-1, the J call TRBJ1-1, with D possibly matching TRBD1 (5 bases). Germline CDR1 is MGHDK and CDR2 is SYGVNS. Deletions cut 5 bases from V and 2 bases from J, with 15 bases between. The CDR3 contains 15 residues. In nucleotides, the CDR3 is TGTGCCAGCAGTCCAAACCTAGGGGCCAACACTGAAGCTTTCTTT. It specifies CASSPNLGANTEAFF.

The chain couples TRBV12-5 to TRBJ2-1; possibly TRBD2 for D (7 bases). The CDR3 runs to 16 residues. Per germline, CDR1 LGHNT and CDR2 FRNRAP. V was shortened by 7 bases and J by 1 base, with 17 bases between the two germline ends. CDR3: CASAYGGLASYNEQFF. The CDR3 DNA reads TGTGCTAGTGCCTACGGGGGGCTGGCATCCTACAATGAGCAGTTCTTC.

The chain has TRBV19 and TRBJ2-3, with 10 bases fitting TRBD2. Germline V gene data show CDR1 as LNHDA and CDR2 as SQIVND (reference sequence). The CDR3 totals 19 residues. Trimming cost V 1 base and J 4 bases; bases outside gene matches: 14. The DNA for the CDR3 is TGTGCCAGTAGTATAGTTCCAGCGGGAGGGCCGAAGTTATCAGATACGCAGTATTTT. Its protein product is CASSIVPAGGPKLSDTQYF.

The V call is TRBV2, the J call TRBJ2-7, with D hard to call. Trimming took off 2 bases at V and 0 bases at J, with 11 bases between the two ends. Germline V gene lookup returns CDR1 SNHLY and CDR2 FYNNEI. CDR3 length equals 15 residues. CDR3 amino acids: CASSERVVGSYEQYF. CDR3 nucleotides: TGTGCCAGCAGTGAACGGGTTGTGGGCTCCTACGAGCAGTACTTC.

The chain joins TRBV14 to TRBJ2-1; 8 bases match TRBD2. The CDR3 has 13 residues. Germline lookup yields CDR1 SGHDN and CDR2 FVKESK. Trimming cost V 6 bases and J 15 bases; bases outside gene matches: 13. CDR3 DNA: TGTGCCAGCAGGAGGACTAGCTTCGGGGATACGTTCTTC. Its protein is CASRRTSFGDTFF.

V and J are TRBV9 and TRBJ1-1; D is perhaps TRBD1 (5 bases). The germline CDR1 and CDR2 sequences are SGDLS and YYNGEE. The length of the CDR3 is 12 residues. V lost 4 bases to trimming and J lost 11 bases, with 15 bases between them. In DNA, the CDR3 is TGTGCCAGCAGCACAGTCGGGGGTCAGGCTTTCTTT. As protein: CASSTVGGQAFF.

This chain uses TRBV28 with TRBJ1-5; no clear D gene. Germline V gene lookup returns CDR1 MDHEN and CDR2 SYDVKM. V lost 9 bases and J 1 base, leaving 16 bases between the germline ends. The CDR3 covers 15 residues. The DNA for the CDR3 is TGTGCCAGTAGTCCAGCGGCGCCAAGCAATCAGCCCCAGCATTTT. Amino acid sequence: CASSPAAPSNQPQHF. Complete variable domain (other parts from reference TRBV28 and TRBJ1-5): DVKVTQSSRYLVKRTGEKVFLECVQDMDHENMFWYRQDPGLGLRLIYFSYDVKMKEKGDIPEGYSVSREKKERFSLILESASTNQTSMYLCASSPAAPSNQPQHFGDGTRLSIL.

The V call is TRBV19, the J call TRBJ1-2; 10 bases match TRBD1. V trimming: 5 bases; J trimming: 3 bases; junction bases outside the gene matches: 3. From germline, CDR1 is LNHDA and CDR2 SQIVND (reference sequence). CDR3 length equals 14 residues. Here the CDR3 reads CASSPGTGDYGYTF. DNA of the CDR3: TGTGCCAGTAGTCCCGGGACAGGGGACTATGGCTACACCTTC.

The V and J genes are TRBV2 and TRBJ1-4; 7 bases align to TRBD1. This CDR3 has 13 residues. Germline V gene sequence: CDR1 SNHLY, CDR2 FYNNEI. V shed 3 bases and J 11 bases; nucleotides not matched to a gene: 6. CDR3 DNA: TGTGCCAGCAGTGAGGGAAGGGGGCGTAAACTGTTTTTT. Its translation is CASSEGRGRKLFF.

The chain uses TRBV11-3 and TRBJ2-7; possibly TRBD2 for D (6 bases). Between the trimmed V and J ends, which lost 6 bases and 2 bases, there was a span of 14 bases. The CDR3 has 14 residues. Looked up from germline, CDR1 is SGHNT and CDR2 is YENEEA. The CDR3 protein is CASSSGLRTYEQYF. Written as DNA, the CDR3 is TGTGCCAGCAGTTCGGGACTCAGGACCTACGAGCAGTACTTC. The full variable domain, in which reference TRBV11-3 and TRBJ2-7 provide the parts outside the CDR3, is EAGVVQSPRYKIIEKKQPVAFWCNPISGHNTLYWYLQNLGQGPELLIRYENEEAVDDSQLPKDRFSAERLKGVDSTLKIQPAELGDSAVYLCASSSGLRTYEQYFGPGTRLTVT.

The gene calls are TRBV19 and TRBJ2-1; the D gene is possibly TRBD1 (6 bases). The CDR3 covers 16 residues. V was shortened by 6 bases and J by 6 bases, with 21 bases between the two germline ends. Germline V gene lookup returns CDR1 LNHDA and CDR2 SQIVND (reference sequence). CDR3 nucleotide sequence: TGTGCCAGTAGCCCACACCGCCTACAGGGTCTCAATGAGCAGTTCTTC. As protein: CASSPHRLQGLNEQFF.

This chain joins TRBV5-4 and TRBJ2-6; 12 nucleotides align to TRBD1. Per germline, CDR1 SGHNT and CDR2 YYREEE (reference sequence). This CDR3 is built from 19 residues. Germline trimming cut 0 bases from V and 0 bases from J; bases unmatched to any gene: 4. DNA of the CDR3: TGTGCCAGCAGCTTGGGAGGGACAGGGGGCCTCTCTGGGGCCAACGTCCTGACTTTC. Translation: CASSLGGTGGLSGANVLTF.

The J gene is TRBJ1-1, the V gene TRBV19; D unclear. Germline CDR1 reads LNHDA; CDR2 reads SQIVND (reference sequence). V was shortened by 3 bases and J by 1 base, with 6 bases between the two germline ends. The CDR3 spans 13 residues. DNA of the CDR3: TGTGCCAGTAGTATGACCAGGAACACTGAAGCTTTCTTT. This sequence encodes CASSMTRNTEAFF. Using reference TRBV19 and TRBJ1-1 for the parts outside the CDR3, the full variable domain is DGGITQSPKYLFRKEGQNVTLSCEQNLNHDAMYWYRQDPGQGLRLIYYSQIVNDFQKGDIAEGYSVSREKKESFPLTVTSAQKNPTAFYLCASSMTRNTEAFFGQGTRLTVV.